The 10 T cell receptor beta chains in this list originate from one sample, sequenced in a study of blood T cell repertoires in COVID-19. Clones were read by immunoSEQ multiplex PCR, and TCRdb kept only the in-frame ones, dropping some. Found here are fewer than 50,000 clones, roughly 82% of them singletons; the top ten hold around an eighth. The sequenced sample was peripheral blood. These receptors were obtained from a human donor in a cohort sampled during active COVID-19.

The chain is built from TRBV7-2 and TRBJ1-1; D uncertain. CDR1 and CDR2 from the germline V gene are SGHTA and FQGNSA. This CDR3 region has 15 residues. Trimming left V 5 bases short and J 1 base short, with 14 bases between. CDR3 in amino acids: CASSPSGLRNTEAFF. The CDR3 coding sequence is TGTGCCAGCAGCCCATCAGGCCTAAGGAACACTGAAGCTTTCTTT.

This chain connects TRBV2 to TRBJ2-1, with 10 nucleotides matching TRBD2. CDR3 length equals 15 residues. Trimming at V came to 4 bases and at J to 6 bases, leaving 6 bases not matched to a gene. Germline V gene sequence: CDR1 SNHLY, CDR2 FYNNEI. This CDR3 reads CASSGGLAGVNEQFF. The DNA for the CDR3 is TGTGCCAGCAGTGGGGGGCTAGCGGGAGTCAATGAGCAGTTCTTC.

DNA of the CDR3: TGTGCCAGCAGCTTAGCAGCGGGAGTTAGCGAGCAGTACTTC. As protein: CASSLAAGVSEQYF. The rearrangement joins TRBV11-2 to TRBJ2-7; TRBD2 agrees at 8 bases. J lost 6 bases, V lost 1 base, and 5 bases had no gene match. The CDR3 length is 14 residues. Germline V CDR1 and CDR2: SGHAT, FQNNGV.

The count of this clone is one. CDR3 in DNA: TGTGCCAGCAGCACGGGACTAGCGGGAGACACGGCAGATACGCAGTATTTT. It is translated as CASSTGLAGDTADTQYF. This rearrangement joins TRBV11-2 to TRBJ2-3; TRBD2 aligns across 14 bases. The CDR3 totals 17 residues. CDR1 is SGHAT and CDR2 is FQNNGV in the germline V gene. V dropped 5 bases and J dropped 4; count of bases not matched to a gene: 8.

The rearrangement uses TRBV5-1 and TRBJ2-7; D possibly corresponds to TRBD1 (5 bases). CDR1 is SGHRS and CDR2 is YFSETQ in the germline V gene. V was shortened by 1 base and J by 3 bases, with 17 bases between the two germline ends. The CDR3 has 16 amino acids. The CDR3 loop is CASSLLGVAGFYEQYF. The CDR3 region has the DNA TGCGCCAGCAGCTTGCTCGGCGTTGCAGGGTTCTACGAGCAGTACTTC. The full variable domain, in which reference TRBV5-1 and TRBJ2-7 provide the parts outside the CDR3, is KAGVTQTPRYLIKTRGQQVTLSCSPISGHRSVSWYQQTPGQGLQFLFEYFSETQRNKGNFPGRFSGRQFSNSRSEMNVSTLELGDSALYLCASSLLGVAGFYEQYFGPGTRLTVT.

The chain couples TRBV5-1 to TRBJ2-5; the D gene is possibly TRBD2 (5 bases). CDR1 and CDR2 (germline): SGHRS, YFSETQ. The CDR3 runs to 15 residues. Between the trimmed V and J ends, which lost 0 bases and 1 base, there was a span of 10 bases. The CDR3 loop is CASSLAGGFQETQYF. DNA for the CDR3: TGCGCCAGCAGCTTGGCCGGAGGTTTCCAAGAGACCCAGTACTTC.

V gene TRBV7-2 combines with J gene TRBJ2-7; 10 positions agree with TRBD2. Germline assignment: CDR1 SGHTA and CDR2 FQGNSA. V dropped 2 bases and J dropped 6; count of bases not matched to a gene: 4. The CDR3 spans 14 residues. As DNA, the CDR3 is TGTGCCAGCAGCTTACTAGCGGGAGATCGCGAGCAGTACTTC. It specifies CASSLLAGDREQYF. The variable domain in full, with the rest retrieved from reference TRBV7-2 and TRBJ2-7, is GAGVSQSPSNKVTEKGKDVELRCDPISGHTALYWYRQSLGQGLEFLIYFQGNSAPDKSGLPSDRFSAERTGGSVSTLTIQRTQQEDSAVYLCASSLLAGDREQYFGPGTRLTVT.

The chain combines TRBV28 with TRBJ2-3; the match to TRBD2 covers 15 bases. CDR3 length: 17 amino acids. Trimming cost V 7 bases and J 6 bases; bases outside gene matches: 11. Germline CDR1 is MDHEN and CDR2 is SYDVKM. The DNA for the CDR3 is TGTGCCAGCACTCCGAGGACTAGCGGGGGGGAAGGCGATACGCAGTATTTT. This sequence encodes CASTPRTSGGEGDTQYF. The full variable domain, with the rest looked up from reference TRBV28 and TRBJ2-3, is DVKVTQSSRYLVKRTGEKVFLECVQDMDHENMFWYRQDPGLGLRLIYFSYDVKMKEKGDIPEGYSVSREKKERFSLILESASTNQTSMYLCASTPRTSGGEGDTQYFGPGTRLTVL.

The chain combines TRBV3-1 (or the pseudogene TRBV3-2) with TRBJ2-7; D gene unclear. V gave up 3 bases and J gave up 7 bases, with 10 bases separating them. The CDR3 contains 12 residues. Germline V CDR1 and CDR2: LGHDT, YNNKEL (reference sequence). The CDR3 is CASSQVRREQYF. The DNA of the CDR3 is TGTGCCAGCAGCCAGGTCCGTCGGGAGCAGTACTTC.

The chain links TRBV6-1 to TRBJ2-3, with 7 bases that match TRBD2. This CDR3 contains 19 residues. Germline V gene lookup returns CDR1 MNHNS and CDR2 SASEGT. The J segment lost 0 bases and the V segment lost 2 bases, leaving 14 bases of the junction unmatched. The CDR3 DNA reads TGTGCCAGCAGTGAATCGACTCTAGCGGAGACCTCTAGCACAGATACGCAGTATTTT. Its protein is CASSESTLAETSSTDTQYF.